A selection of T cell receptor beta chains follows, all from one sample in a study of blood T cell repertoires in COVID-19. Repertoires were generated with immunoSEQ multiplex PCR, while TCRdb's copy carries only in-frame clones and drops some. The sample lists under 200,000 clones; around 84% were seen once. What was sequenced was PBMCs or T cells enriched from blood (not recorded which). The receptors shown here come from a woman aged 45-60 years who had recovered from COVID-19. The conserved cysteine and the conserved F or W are not part of the CDR3 here. Size is omitted from some rows. Given values are once, few, many or a class for expanded clones.

CDR3aa: ASSPPDTTDTQY
abundance: once
j_gene: TRBJ2-3
v_gene: TRBV19

CDR3aa: ASSLKHEKLF
abundance: -
j_gene: TRBJ1-4
v_gene: TRBV2

CDR3aa: ASSKAGDRGGEQF
abundance: -
j_gene: TRBJ2-1
v_gene: TRBV19

CDR3aa: ASSLAGWIQETQY
abundance: -
j_gene: TRBJ2-5
v_gene: TRBV5-1

CDR3aa: ASSLGGQGFHGYT
abundance: -
j_gene: TRBJ1-2
v_gene: TRBV7-9

CDR3aa: ASSWSVSNQPQH
abundance: -
j_gene: TRBJ1-5
v_gene: TRBV2

CDR3aa: ASSLGGTGGYEQY
abundance: -
j_gene: TRBJ2-7
v_gene: TRBV19

CDR3aa: ASSWTGSRGYT
abundance: -
j_gene: TRBJ1-2
v_gene: TRBV5-4

CDR3aa: ASSGRPTGELF
abundance: once
j_gene: TRBJ2-2
v_gene: TRBV12-3/TRBV12-4

CDR3aa: ASSPWPTGELF
abundance: -
j_gene: TRBJ2-2
v_gene: TRBV7-2

CDR3aa: AISVDRVYGYT
abundance: -
j_gene: TRBJ1-2
v_gene: TRBV10-3

CDR3aa: ASSSPYTTSGRAWGRDLDEQF
abundance: -
j_gene: TRBJ2-1
v_gene: TRBV28

CDR3aa: ASSLSNSGGTSETQY
abundance: -
j_gene: TRBJ2-5
v_gene: TRBV13

CDR3aa: ATSSPWTEGLFLGEQY
abundance: -
j_gene: TRBJ2-7
v_gene: TRBV15

CDR3aa: ASRSNGLAGLETQY
abundance: -
j_gene: TRBJ2-5
v_gene: TRBV7-2

CDR3aa: ASSPWGNRGQPQH
abundance: -
j_gene: TRBJ1-5
v_gene: TRBV18

CDR3aa: ASSLRDLSGELF
abundance: -
j_gene: TRBJ2-2
v_gene: TRBV18

CDR3aa: ASSLTHRRPNYGYT
abundance: -
j_gene: TRBJ1-2
v_gene: TRBV19

CDR3aa: ASSPFEGNGYT
abundance: few
j_gene: TRBJ1-2
v_gene: TRBV3-1/TRBV3-2

CDR3aa: ASSYYGTPDDQPQH
abundance: -
j_gene: TRBJ1-5
v_gene: TRBV7-8

CDR3aa: SASTGEGGYT
abundance: -
j_gene: TRBJ1-2
v_gene: TRBV29-1

CDR3aa: ATSRETGRTQY
abundance: -
j_gene: TRBJ2-5
v_gene: TRBV15

CDR3aa: ASRWTASTDTQY
abundance: -
j_gene: TRBJ2-3
v_gene: TRBV27

CDR3aa: ASSFQGYEQY
abundance: -
j_gene: TRBJ2-7
v_gene: TRBV7-9

CDR3aa: ASSYSMASPYNEQF
abundance: -
j_gene: TRBJ2-1
v_gene: TRBV6-2/TRBV6-3

CDR3aa: ASSAGTVNTEAF
abundance: -
j_gene: TRBJ1-1
v_gene: TRBV9

CDR3aa: ASSPAHSNAEQY
abundance: -
j_gene: TRBJ2-7
v_gene: TRBV5-1

CDR3aa: ASSLDTSNQPQH
abundance: -
j_gene: TRBJ1-5
v_gene: TRBV7-2

CDR3aa: ASSFEDRGGLQF
abundance: once
j_gene: TRBJ2-1
v_gene: TRBV28

CDR3aa: ASSLRLKQPQH
abundance: -
j_gene: TRBJ1-5
v_gene: TRBV7-2

CDR3aa: ASSKKGGVLSGANVLT
abundance: -
j_gene: TRBJ2-6
v_gene: TRBV5-4

CDR3aa: ASSPERVGEQY
abundance: -
j_gene: TRBJ2-7
v_gene: TRBV7-8

CDR3aa: ASSTSGTSLYNEQF
abundance: once
j_gene: TRBJ2-1
v_gene: TRBV19

CDR3aa: ASRTGTGWSEQY
abundance: -
j_gene: TRBJ2-7
v_gene: TRBV7-9

CDR3aa: ASSSSGMGYEQY
abundance: -
j_gene: TRBJ2-7
v_gene: TRBV7-9

CDR3aa: ASSVGLGNTIY
abundance: -
j_gene: TRBJ1-3
v_gene: TRBV9

CDR3aa: ASIPAGGSNQPQH
abundance: -
j_gene: TRBJ1-5
v_gene: TRBV6-6